A single sample gave rise to the 17 T cell receptor beta chains below, sequenced in a study of human T cells and chemical hapten exposure (dated by TCRdb to the early 2020s). The time point label on this specimen signifies: pre-sensitization, week 0. The treatment or condition label here, explained by the study, means: therapeutic diphenylcyclopropenone sensitization with weekly scalp DPC. The library relied on RACE. The sample was run on a NextSeq 500. TCRdb passed the public sequencing reads through fastp at Q25 and MiXCR, retaining productive beta sequences. CDR3 protein duplicates are merged, each entry listing the most common genes and DNA. For this sample there are around 350,000 distinct CDR3 sequences; around 5.5% appear just once. The ten largest account for approximately 8.2% of the sample. Sequencing was performed on whole blood, taken in connection with sensitization to the hapten diphenylcyclopropenone (DPC). The receptor set was obtained from a woman between 18 and 29 years old with alopecia areata. Some clones in this sample may be carry-over from other donors' samples.

A few counts support this clonotype. V is TRBV7-9 and J is TRBJ2-7; tentatively, D is TRBD2 (5 bases). The V end lost 2 bases, the J end lost 4 bases, and 12 bases lay between the germline ends. There are 14 residues in the CDR3. In germline, CDR1 is SEHNR, CDR2 FQNEAQ (reference sequence). This chain's CDR3 is CASSLRGTGYEQYF. CDR3 sequence (DNA): TGTGCCAGCAGCTTACGGGGTACTGGGTACGAGCAGTACTTC.

This clonotype was found a few times. V gene TRBV27 combines with J gene TRBJ1-4, with no clear D. Germline CDR1 is MNHEY and CDR2 is SMNVEV (reference sequence). CDR3 size: 13 residues. V lost 5 bases to trimming and J lost 7 bases, with 11 bases between them. The CDR3 loop is CASSPREREKLFF. In DNA form, the CDR3 reads TGTGCCAGCAGTCCGAGGGAACGTGAAAAACTGTTTTTT.

The CDR3 sequence is CASSVRGSNTGELFF. DNA of the CDR3: TGTGCCAGCAGCGTAAGGGGCTCGAACACCGGGGAGCTGTTTTTT. The V and J genes are TRBV9 and TRBJ2-2; TRBD1 might be the D (5 bases). V was clipped by 1 base and J by 0 bases, with 7 bases between them. The CDR3 contains 15 residues. CDR1 is SGDLS, CDR2 YYNGEE, per germline.

V usage is TRBV11-3 and J usage is TRBJ2-2, with D perhaps TRBD1 or TRBD2 (6 bases each). Trimming pared 7 bases from V and 5 bases from J, leaving 17 bases between. CDR3 length equals 15 residues. Germline V gene lookup returns CDR1 SGHNT and CDR2 YENEEA. DNA for the CDR3: TGTGCCAGCACCTCAGGAGGGGGGCGGACCGGGGAGCTGTTTTTT. Translation gives CASTSGGGRTGELFF.

This clonotype appeared many times. V usage is TRBV10-3 and J usage is TRBJ2-7, with a weak D call TRBD1 (6 bases). The CDR3 is 16 residues long. With 6 bases removed from V and 2 bases from J, the gap between germline ends came to 20 bases. Germline loops: CDR1 ENHRY, CDR2 SYGVKD. CDR3 region: CAIRPGQKGPAYEQYF. CDR3 nucleotides: TGTGCCATCAGACCTGGACAGAAGGGGCCCGCCTACGAGCAGTACTTC.

The chain uses TRBV6-6 and TRBJ1-1, with 11 bases matching TRBD1. CDR1 is MNHNY and CDR2 is SVGAGI in the germline V gene (reference sequence). CDR3 length: 15 amino acids. V gave up 5 bases and J gave up 1 base; unmatched junction bases: 3. The CDR3 is CASSGDRGANTEAFF. CDR3 DNA sequence: TGTGCCAGCAGTGGGGACAGGGGGGCGAACACTGAAGCTTTCTTT.

This clonotype has a handful of counts. The chain has TRBV6-2 or TRBV6-3 and TRBJ2-3; perhaps TRBD2 as D (6 bases). The CDR3 is made up of 14 amino acids. V was trimmed by 7 bases and J by 3 bases, leaving 14 bases between them. Germline V gene data show CDR1 as MNHEY and CDR2 as SVGEGT. The CDR3 protein is CASTTWRETDTQYF. CDR3 bases: TGTGCCAGCACGACTTGGAGGGAAACAGATACGCAGTATTTT.

The chain employs TRBV7-2 and TRBJ2-5, with a weak D call TRBD1 (6 bases). V was shortened by 5 bases and J by 1 base, with 11 bases between the two germline ends. Germline CDR1 is SGHTA and CDR2 is FQGNSA. This CDR3 has 14 amino acids. In DNA, the CDR3 is TGTGCCAGCAGCCCCCGGACAGCCCAAGAGACCCAGTACTTC. Translated, it gives CASSPRTAQETQYF.

This clonotype has only a few counts. DNA for the CDR3: TGTGCCAGCAGCCTCATCAGCGCCAGGGTGTCCCGGTCCTACGAGCAGTACTTC. It yields the protein CASSLISARVSRSYEQYF. The chain employs TRBV11-2 and TRBJ2-7, with a possible D match to TRBD1 (5 bases). Germline V gene lookup returns CDR1 SGHAT and CDR2 FQNNGV. V dropped 5 bases and J dropped 1 base, with 24 bases sitting between them. The CDR3 has 18 amino acids.

This clonotype was seen at least ten times. V and J are TRBV5-6 and TRBJ1-6; TRBD1 might be the D (5 bases). V was shortened by 3 bases and J by 9 bases, with 16 bases between the two germline ends. The CDR3 has 15 amino acids. Germline CDR1 SGHDT, CDR2 YYEEEE. The CDR3 DNA reads as TGTGCCAGCAGCTGGGGGACTACTGGGGGTTCACCCCTCCACTTT. This sequence encodes CASSWGTTGGSPLHF.

This clonotype was seen a handful of times. CDR3 in amino acids: CAIRGRGDSPLHF. The CDR3 DNA sequence: TGTGCCATCAGAGGGCGGGGGGATTCACCCCTCCACTTT. The chain is built from TRBV10-3 and TRBJ1-6, with a weak D call TRBD1 (5 bases). CDR1 is ENHRY, CDR2 SYGVKD, per germline. Trimming took 6 bases from V and 8 from J, leaving 11 bases between them. The CDR3 is 13 residues long.

This clonotype showed up many times. The chain is built from TRBV5-1 and TRBJ2-3; possibly TRBD1 for D (6 bases). Trimming took off 0 bases at V and 5 bases at J, with 19 bases between the two ends. The CDR3 runs to 17 residues. Germline loops: CDR1 SGHRS, CDR2 YFSETQ. The CDR3 DNA reads TGCGCCAGCAGCTTGGGTACGAGGGGGAGCCTCAAAGATACGCAGTATTTT. This encodes CASSLGTRGSLKDTQYF.

This clonotype was recorded a few times. This rearrangement joins TRBV4-2 to TRBJ2-5; weak D call: TRBD2 (5 bases). The germline V and J ends were trimmed by 1 base and 5 bases, with 17 bases remaining between them. The CDR3 totals 16 residues. Germline V CDR1 and CDR2: LGHNA, YNFKEQ. This chain's CDR3 is CASSQGNVEGRETQYF. For the CDR3, the DNA is TGTGCCAGCAGCCAAGGAAACGTAGAGGGCAGGGAGACCCAGTACTTC.

In this sample, this clonotype turned up a few times. The chain employs TRBV21-1 and TRBJ1-2. TRBV21-1 represents a pseudogene. This CDR3 contains 16 residues. The CDR3 DNA reads TGTGCCAGCAGCAAACCACTTGGATTGACTGGCTATGGCTACACCTTC. As protein: CASSKPLGLTGYGYTF.

The chain joins TRBV14 to TRBJ2-3; D remains ambiguous. V shed 3 bases and J shed 0 bases, with 7 bases lying between them. CDR3 length: 14 amino acids. The V gene's germline CDR1 is SGHDN and CDR2 FVKESK. In DNA form, the CDR3 reads TGTGCCAGCAGCCACTACATGAGCACAGATACGCAGTATTTT. It codes for CASSHYMSTDTQYF. Drawing the rest from reference TRBV14 and TRBJ2-3, the complete variable domain is EAGVTQFPSHSVIEKGQTVTLRCDPISGHDNLYWYRRVMGKEIKFLLHFVKESKQDESGMPNNRFLAERTGGTYSTLKVQPAELEDSGVYFCASSHYMSTDTQYFGPGTRLTVL.

This clonotype was recorded at least ten times. The chain recombines TRBV6-4 with TRBJ2-6; D remains ambiguous. CDR3 length equals 14 residues. Germline CDR1 and CDR2: MRHNA and SNTAGT. V shed 1 base and J shed 2 bases, with 3 bases lying between them. CDR3 sequence (DNA): TGTGCCAGCAGTGACTTGCCTGGGGCCAACGTCCTGACTTTC. Encoded protein: CASSDLPGANVLTF.

This clonotype has only a few counts. The DNA for the CDR3 is TGTGCCAGCAGCTTTAGTAAGTCAACCGAGCAGTTCTTC. Translation gives CASSFSKSTEQFF. This chain joins TRBV7-3 and TRBJ2-1; D gene ambiguous. The germline V gene encodes CDR1 SGHTA and CDR2 FQGTGA. The CDR3 runs to 13 residues. The V gene lost 3 bases and the J gene lost 10 bases, with 13 bases spanning the gap.